Listed below are T cell receptor beta chains from one sample, sequenced in a study of spatial heterogeneity in lung cancer. Each CDR3 protein gets one entry after TCRdb re-called the 5' RACE reads with MiXCR. The sample has about 90,000 distinct CDR3 sequences; roughly 10% are singletons. Sequenced material: PBMCs, taken at surgery. Receptor source: a male donor with early-stage non-small cell lung cancer. Each CDR3 is given with its conserved first and last residue. The D gene is left open where the match is weak. A clone size is listed for some rows: how often the clone was seen (once, few, many), or a class if it is expanded.

d_call j_call clone_size v_call cdr3_nt cdr3_aa
. TRBJ2-7 few TRBV3-1 TGTGCCAGCAGCCAAGGTCGGGACCAGTACTTC CASSQGRDQYF
. TRBJ2-7 few TRBV20-1 TGCAGTGCGTCCACCCTTAGCCGGCTTGCCTACGAGCAGTACTTC CSASTLSRLAYEQYF
TRBD1 TRBJ2-2 few TRBV10-3 TGTGCCATCAGTGGGACAGGGAACACCGGGGAGCTGTTTTTT CAISGTGNTGELFF
. TRBJ2-1 . TRBV21-1 TGTGCCAGCAGCGCCGGAGGACTAGCGGACAATGAGCAGTTCTTC CASSAGGLADNEQFF
. TRBJ1-1 few TRBV10-3 TGTGCCATCAGGACCACGGACAAGACGAACACTGAAGCTTTCTTT CAIRTTDKTNTEAFF
. TRBJ1-3 few TRBV5-1 TGCGCCAGCAGCTCGACATCCGGGACGAGATCTGGAAACACCATATATTTT CASSSTSGTRSGNTIYF
. TRBJ2-5 . TRBV5-1 TGCGCCAGCAGCGGGACGACAGGCCAAGAGACCCAGTACTTC CASSGTTGQETQYF
. TRBJ1-2 . TRBV6-2/TRBV6-3 TGTGCCAGCAGTTACTCGAAAGAGGGGCCCTATGGCTACACCTTC CASSYSKEGPYGYTF
. TRBJ2-3 few TRBV10-3 TGTGCCATCAGTGAGTCGGCCGGGGGCCCTAGCACAGATACGCAGTATTTT CAISESAGGPSTDTQYF
. TRBJ2-3 many TRBV28 TGTGCCAGCAGAGGGACTACAGATACGCAGTATTTT CASRGTTDTQYF
. TRBJ2-4 many TRBV29-1 TGCAGCGTTGGCGCTCAAGGGGATTGGTACTTC CSVGAQGDWYF
. TRBJ1-6 . TRBV12-3/TRBV12-4 TGTGCCAGCAGTGACGACGGGAATTCACCCCTCCACTTT CASSDDGNSPLHF
. TRBJ2-1 medium-sized TRBV7-2 TGTGCCAGCAGCTTTGTACCTGGGAATGAGCAGTTCTTC CASSFVPGNEQFF
. TRBJ2-6 . TRBV3-1 TGTGCCAGCAGCCAAGATCGAGCCGTCGGGAGCTCTGGGGCCAACGTCCTGACTTTC CASSQDRAVGSSGANVLTF
TRBD1 TRBJ1-1 . TRBV7-8 TGTGCCAGCAGCTTAGCAGGGGGCTACGGGAACACTGAAGCTTTCTTT CASSLAGGYGNTEAFF
. TRBJ2-1 . TRBV7-7 TGTGCCAGCAGCTTAAACGGGCCGGGCAATGAGCAGTTCTTC CASSLNGPGNEQFF
. TRBJ2-1 many TRBV29-1 TGCAGCGTTCAAAGGGGGAGCGACAATGAGCAGTTCTTC CSVQRGSDNEQFF
TRBD2 TRBJ2-3 many TRBV7-3 TGTGCCAGCAGCTCGAGCGGGAAAATTACAGATACGCAGTATTTT CASSSSGKITDTQYF
. TRBJ2-1 few TRBV9 TGTGCCAGCAGCGTAGCTACGGGATACAATGAGCAGTTCTTC CASSVATGYNEQFF
TRBD2 TRBJ2-3 . TRBV29-1 TGCAGCGTTGTCAGCGGGGAAGATACGCAGTATTTT CSVVSGEDTQYF
TRBD2 TRBJ2-3 few TRBV7-2 TGTGCCAGCAGCCCCGTAGCGGGGGGCCGGGGAGTGCAGTATTTT CASSPVAGGRGVQYF